This is a list of T cell receptor beta chains from one sample in a study of Tregs in tolerant kidney transplant recipients. TCRdb's copy holds only in-frame clones and misses some; the assay was immunoSEQ multiplex PCR. The top ten hold approximately 0.48% of the sample, which has nearly 95,000 clones, 80% to 95% seen once. The sequencing used CD4+ T cells from blood, collected before the transplant. The receptors originated from a human donor who received a combined kidney and bone marrow transplant. Both conserved end residues are part of each CDR3. Fields, in order: D gene, clone size, J gene, V gene, CDR3 DNA, CDR3 protein. D genes are given only for firm matches. A clone size is listed for some rows: how often the clone was seen (once, few, many), or a class if it is expanded.

>.|.|TRBJ1-5|TRBV6-1
TGTGCCAGCAGTATGGAGAGCTGGCAGCCCCAGCATTTT
CASSMESWQPQHF
>.|.|TRBJ1-6|TRBV4-2
TGTGCCAGCAGCCAAGTGGAGGGGACCTATAATTCACCCCTCCACTTT
CASSQVEGTYNSPLHF
>.|.|TRBJ1-2|TRBV19
TGTGCCAGTAGTAGGATCTACAGGGAAGAATATGGCTACACCTTC
CASSRIYREEYGYTF
>.|.|TRBJ2-7|TRBV29-1
TGCAGCGTTGGCGCCCCAGGGGACCCCTACGAGCAGTACTTC
CSVGAPGDPYEQYF
>TRBD2|.|TRBJ2-7|TRBV5-1
TGCGCCAGCAGCCCGCGCCGTGGAGCGGGGGCCTCAGGATCCTACGAGCAGTACTTC
CASSPRRGAGASGSYEQYF
>TRBD1|.|TRBJ1-4|TRBV27
TGTGCCAGCAGTGCCGGGACAGGGAGAAGTGAAAAACTGTTTTTT
CASSAGTGRSEKLFF
>.|few|TRBJ2-7|TRBV11-2
TGTGCCAGCAGCTTCGAGATCTTCGAGCAGTACTTC
CASSFEIFEQYF
>.|.|TRBJ1-1|TRBV18
TGTGCCAGCTCATCCAGGGTCGACACTGAAGCTTTCTTT
CASSSRVDTEAFF
>.|once|TRBJ2-7|TRBV5-8
TGTGCCAGCAGCTTGGCAGGGTTCTACGAGCAGTACTTC
CASSLAGFYEQYF
>TRBD1|.|TRBJ1-1|TRBV5-1
TGCGCCAGCAGCTTGGCCGGGACAGGGGATCTGTACACTGAAGCTTTCTTT
CASSLAGTGDLYTEAFF
>TRBD2|.|TRBJ2-7|TRBV29-1
TGCAGCGTTGGACTAGCGGGTTTCTACGAGCAGTACTTC
CSVGLAGFYEQYF
>TRBD2|.|TRBJ2-3|TRBV4-2
TGTGCCAGCAGCCAAGACCTTAGGAGGACTAGCGGGAGGTCAGATACGCAGTATTTT
CASSQDLRRTSGRSDTQYF
>.|.|TRBJ2-6|TRBV7-3
TGTGCCAGCAGCTCGCCTAGCTCTGGGGCCAACGTCCTGACTTTC
CASSSPSSGANVLTF
>.|.|TRBJ2-3|TRBV14
TGTGCCAGCAGCCTTTCTCTAGCCGGGCCAATGGATACGCAGTATTTT
CASSLSLAGPMDTQYF
>TRBD2|.|TRBJ2-5|TRBV7-3
TGTGCCAGCAGCTTAAATGGTGGGGGAGGGGAGACCCAGTACTTC
CASSLNGGGGETQYF
>.|.|TRBJ1-2|TRBV10-3
TGTGCCATCAGTGAGATGGAGTATGGCTACACCTTC
CAISEMEYGYTF
>.|.|TRBJ1-2|TRBV14
TGTGCCAGCAGCCAAGAGGCCCCAGGGGCCGGAACATATGGCTACACCTTC
CASSQEAPGAGTYGYTF
>TRBD1|.|TRBJ2-7|TRBV4-3
TGCGCCAGCAGCCAAGATACCGGGACAGCCCAGTACTTC
CASSQDTGTAQYF
>.|once|TRBJ1-3|TRBV6-5
TGTGCCAGCAGTTACAAAGGGACAAGTGGAAACACCATATATTTT
CASSYKGTSGNTIYF
>.|.|TRBJ1-4|TRBV5-4
TGTGCCAGCAGCTTGGCGGGACAAAGAAATGAAAAACTGTTTTTT
CASSLAGQRNEKLFF
>TRBD1|.|TRBJ1-2|TRBV28
TGTGCCAGCACCCAGGACAGGGCGGGCGGCTACACCTTC
CASTQDRAGGYTF
>.|few|TRBJ1-3|TRBV7-6
TGTGCCAGCAGCTTAGCGGCAGGGCCTAGCTCTGGAAACACCATATATTTT
CASSLAAGPSSGNTIYF
>TRBD1|.|TRBJ2-1|TRBV7-8
TGTGCCAGCAGCCTGGGACAGGTACCCTACAATGAGCAGTTCTTC
CASSLGQVPYNEQFF
>.|.|TRBJ2-5|TRBV5-1
TGCGCCAGCAGCTTGACAGGGATGCTTCAGGAGACCCAGTACTTC
CASSLTGMLQETQYF
>TRBD1|.|TRBJ2-7|TRBV19
TGTGCCAGTAGGGACAGGGGCTACGAGCAGTACTTC
CASRDRGYEQYF
>.|.|TRBJ2-7|TRBV7-2
TGTGCCAGCAGCCGTCTCGGGGACGAGCAGTACTTC
CASSRLGDEQYF
>TRBD1|.|TRBJ2-7|TRBV5-1
TGCGCCAGCACTCCGGGACAGGGTATCCACGAGCAGTACTTC
CASTPGQGIHEQYF
>TRBD2|.|TRBJ2-7|TRBV5-4
TGTGCCAGCAGCTCAACGCGGGGAGGGATGGGAGAGCAGTACTTC
CASSSTRGGMGEQYF
>TRBD2|.|TRBJ2-7|TRBV27
TGTGCCAGCAGTCGTACTAGCGGGGGGAGAAACTACGAGCAGTACTTC
CASSRTSGGRNYEQYF
>.|.|TRBJ2-7|TRBV5-5
TGTGCCAGCAGCTTGAACGGGTACAACTACGAGCAGTACTTC
CASSLNGYNYEQYF
>TRBD2|.|TRBJ2-7|TRBV27
TGTGCCAGCAGTTTATCGCTAGCGGGAGTAGGAGAGCAGTACTTC
CASSLSLAGVGEQYF
>.|.|TRBJ1-2|TRBV19
TGTGCCAGTAGTATAGACAGGGATGGCTACACCTTC
CASSIDRDGYTF
>TRBD2|.|TRBJ2-1|TRBV27
TGTGCCAGCAGTCTCAGCGGGAGGTCACGTTACAATGAGCAGTTCTTC
CASSLSGRSRYNEQFF
>.|.|TRBJ2-6|TRBV5-6
TGTGCCGGCCGGGAGAGCTCTGGGGCCAACGTCCTGACTTTC
CAGRESSGANVLTF
>TRBD1|.|TRBJ2-7|TRBV5-5
TGTGCCAGCAGCGTTGGGGACAGCCTAACCTACGAGCAGTACTTC
CASSVGDSLTYEQYF
>.|.|TRBJ2-2|TRBV7-3
TGTGCCAGCAGTCAAGACACGAACACCGGGGAGCTGTTTTTT
CASSQDTNTGELFF
>TRBD2|.|TRBJ2-7|TRBV5-1
TGCGCCAGCAGCTTGGCTGCTGGACTAGCGGGAGGGCCCCACGAGCAGTACTTC
CASSLAAGLAGGPHEQYF
>.|once|TRBJ2-7|TRBV28
TGTGCCAGCAGTCTCACAGGGAATAGTAGGTACGAGCAGTACTTC
CASSLTGNSRYEQYF
>TRBD1|.|TRBJ2-2|TRBV7-8
TGTGCCAGCAGCTCCTGGACAGGCGATCACACCGGGGAGCTGTTTTTT
CASSSWTGDHTGELFF
>TRBD1|once|TRBJ1-2|TRBV28
TGTGCCAGCACACAACAGGGGTACGAGGGCTACACCTTC
CASTQQGYEGYTF
>TRBD1|.|TRBJ2-7|TRBV19
TGTGCCAGTAGTACAACTGGACAGGGAGGTTACTACGAGCAGTACTTC
CASSTTGQGGYYEQYF
>TRBD1|once|TRBJ2-6|TRBV7-3
TGTGCCAGCAGCTCCCAGGGGGCGGGTGGGGCCAACGTCCTGACTTTC
CASSSQGAGGANVLTF
>TRBD2|.|TRBJ2-7|TRBV6-1
TGTGCCAGCAGTGCCAGGAGCGGGAGCGCCTCCTACGAGCAGTACTTC
CASSARSGSASYEQYF
>TRBD2|.|TRBJ2-7|TRBV11-3
TGTGCCAGCAGCAAGACTCTCGGGACTAGCGAAATCTACGAGCAGTACTTC
CASSKTLGTSEIYEQYF
>TRBD1|.|TRBJ1-1|TRBV5-6
TGTGCCAGCAGCGAGGACAGGGGGGCGAACACTGAAGCTTTCTTT
CASSEDRGANTEAFF
>.|once|TRBJ1-1|TRBV7-3
TGTGCCAGCAGCTCTCAGGGCAGACCCACTGAAGCTTTCTTT
CASSSQGRPTEAFF
>.|.|TRBJ2-6|TRBV28
TGTGCCAGCAGTTTATGGGACAGAGGCCGGTCTGGGGCCAACGTCCTGACTTTC
CASSLWDRGRSGANVLTF
>TRBD1|.|TRBJ1-1|TRBV7-2
TGTGCCAGCAGCTTAGGGTGGGGACAGGGGGTTGGCGCTGAAGCTTTCTTT
CASSLGWGQGVGAEAFF
>TRBD2|.|TRBJ2-7|TRBV19
TGTGCCAGTAGTAAGGAACTAGCGGTAGCCTACGAGCAGTACTTC
CASSKELAVAYEQYF
>.|.|TRBJ1-6|TRBV18
TGTGCCAGCTCACCACCGGGCAGCTATTCACCCCTCCACTTT
CASSPPGSYSPLHF
>.|.|TRBJ2-7|TRBV27
TGTGCCAGCAGTTTAAGCCACGGGTACCACGAGCAGTACTTC
CASSLSHGYHEQYF
>TRBD2|once|TRBJ2-1|TRBV5-1
TGCGCCAGCATGGACGGGGGGGCGAGGAATGAGCAGTTCTTC
CASMDGGARNEQFF
>.|.|TRBJ2-5|TRBV19
TGTGCCAGTAAGGGGTTTCAAGAGACCCAGTACTTC
CASKGFQETQYF
>.|.|TRBJ1-3|TRBV7-2
TGTGCCAGCAGCCAACCCGACGGACACCGGGATTTT
CASSQPDGHRDF
>.|once|TRBJ2-1|TRBV6-1
TGTGCCAGCAGTGATTTGGCGGGACCAACCTACAATGAGCAGTTCTTC
CASSDLAGPTYNEQFF
>TRBD2|.|TRBJ2-1|TRBV2
TGTGCCAGCACCAGAAGCGGGGGAATCGGGAATGAGCAGTTCTTC
CASTRSGGIGNEQFF
>.|once|TRBJ2-1|TRBV10-3
TGTGCCATCAGTGAGCTCGAGGCCCGGAGCTCCTACAATGAGCAGTTCTTC
CAISELEARSSYNEQFF
>.|.|TRBJ2-7|TRBV11-2
TGTGCCAGCAGCCCAAGCGGACAGTTCTACGAGCAGTACTTC
CASSPSGQFYEQYF
>.|once|TRBJ2-1|TRBV25-1
TGTGCCAGCAGAAGTCAGGGGAGCGTGGGCAATGAGCAGTTCTTC
CASRSQGSVGNEQFF
>TRBD2|.|TRBJ2-1|TRBV5-8
TGTGCCAGCAGTTGGCGGGAGTCTGACCTGACTATTAACAATGAGCAGTTCTTC
CASSWRESDLTINNEQFF